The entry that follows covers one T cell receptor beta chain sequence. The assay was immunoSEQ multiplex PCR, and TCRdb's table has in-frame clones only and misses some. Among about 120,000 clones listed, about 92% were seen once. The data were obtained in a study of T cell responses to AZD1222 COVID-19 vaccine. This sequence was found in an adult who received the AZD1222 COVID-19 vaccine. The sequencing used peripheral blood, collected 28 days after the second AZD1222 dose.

DNA of the CDR3: TGCGCCAGCAAGGGCACAGATACGCAGTATTTT. It encodes CASKGTDTQYF. V is TRBV5-1 and J is TRBJ2-3, with D unresolved. The V end was cut by 6 bases, the J end by 1 base, with 3 bases between. The germline CDR1 and CDR2 sequences are SGHRS and YFSETQ. This CDR3 comprises 11 residues.